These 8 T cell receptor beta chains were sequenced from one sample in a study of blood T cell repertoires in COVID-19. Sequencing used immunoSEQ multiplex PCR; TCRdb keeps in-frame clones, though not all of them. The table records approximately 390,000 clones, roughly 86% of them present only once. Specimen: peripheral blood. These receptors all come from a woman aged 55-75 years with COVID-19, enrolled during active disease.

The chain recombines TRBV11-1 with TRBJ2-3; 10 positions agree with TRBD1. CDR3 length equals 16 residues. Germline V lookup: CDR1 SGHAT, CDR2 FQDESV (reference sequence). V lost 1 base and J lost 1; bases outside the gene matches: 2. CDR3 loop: CASSLEGQGRTDTQYF. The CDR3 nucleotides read TGTGCCAGCAGCTTAGAGGGACAGGGGCGCACAGATACGCAGTATTTT.

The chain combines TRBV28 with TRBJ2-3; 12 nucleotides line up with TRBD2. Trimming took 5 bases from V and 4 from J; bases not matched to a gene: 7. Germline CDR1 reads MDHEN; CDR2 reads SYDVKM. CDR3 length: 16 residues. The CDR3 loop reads CASSPALAGGADTQYF. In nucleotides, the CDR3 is TGTGCCAGCAGTCCAGCACTAGCGGGGGGCGCAGATACGCAGTATTTT.

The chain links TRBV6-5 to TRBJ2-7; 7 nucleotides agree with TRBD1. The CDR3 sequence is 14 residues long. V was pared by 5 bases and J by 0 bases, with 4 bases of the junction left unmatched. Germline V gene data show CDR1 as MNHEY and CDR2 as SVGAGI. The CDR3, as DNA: TGTGCCAGCAGTCCTCGGGACAGCTCCTACGAGCAGTACTTC. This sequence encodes CASSPRDSSYEQYF.

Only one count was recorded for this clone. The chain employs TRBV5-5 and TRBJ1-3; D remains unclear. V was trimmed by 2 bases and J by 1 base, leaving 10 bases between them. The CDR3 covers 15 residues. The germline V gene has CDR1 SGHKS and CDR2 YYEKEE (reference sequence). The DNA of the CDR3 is TGTGCCAGCAGCTTACTAAGCGGGTCTGGAAACACCATATATTTT. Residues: CASSLLSGSGNTIYF.

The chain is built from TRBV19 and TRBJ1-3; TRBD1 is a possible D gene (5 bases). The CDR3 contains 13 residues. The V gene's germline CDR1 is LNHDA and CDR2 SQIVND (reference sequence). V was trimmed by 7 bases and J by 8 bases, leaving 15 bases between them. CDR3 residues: CASTPHRTDTIYF. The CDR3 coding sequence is TGTGCCAGTACCCCTCACAGGACCGACACCATATATTTT.

In DNA, the CDR3 is TGTGCCAGCACCTCGTTTTCGGACAATGAGCAGTTCTTC. Translation gives CASTSFSDNEQFF. This chain joins TRBV12-3 or TRBV12-4 and TRBJ2-1; D not certain. CDR3 length equals 13 residues. The V end was cut by 7 bases, the J end by 5 bases, with 12 bases between.

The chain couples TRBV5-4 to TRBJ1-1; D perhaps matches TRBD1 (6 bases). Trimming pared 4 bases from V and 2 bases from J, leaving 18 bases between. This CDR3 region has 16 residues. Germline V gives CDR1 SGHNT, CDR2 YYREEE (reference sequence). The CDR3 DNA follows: TGTGCCAGCAGCCCCCTTGGGGGCAGGATAAACACTGAAGCTTTCTTT. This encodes CASSPLGGRINTEAFF.

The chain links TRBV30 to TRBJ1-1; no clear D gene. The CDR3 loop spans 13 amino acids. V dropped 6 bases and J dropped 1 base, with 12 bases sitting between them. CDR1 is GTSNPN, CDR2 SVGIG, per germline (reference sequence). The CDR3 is CACSWLSNTEAFF. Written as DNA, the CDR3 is TGTGCCTGTTCTTGGCTTTCGAACACTGAAGCTTTCTTT.